This TCR beta chain is from a study of OX40 agonist ivuxolimab in advanced cancers. Study details: Dosing consisted of intravenous ivuxolimab at 0.01 to 10 mg/kg every 2 weeks. A male proportion of 82.7% was recorded, with mean age approximately 60 years and range about 23 to 80.

CDR3 length equals 14 residues. Trimming removed 6 bases at V and 0 bases at J, with 12 bases between. Germline CDR1 MNHEY, CDR2 SVGAGI. Only in-frame clones appear in the TCRdb table, and some are missing; sequencing was by immunoSEQ multiplex PCR. Of 100,000 or so clones detected, approximately 90% appear once; the ten largest clones hold 1.5% to 2%. The receptor was derived from an adult with an advanced solid tumor such as melanoma, head and neck, liver or kidney cancer. The rearrangement joins TRBV6-5 to TRBJ2-7; D possibly matches TRBD1 or TRBD2 (5 bases each). Sequencing was performed on CD4+ or CD8+ T cells sorted from blood, taken in a trial of the OX40 agonist ivuxolimab. As DNA, the CDR3 is TGTGCCAGCAGACGGGACGCCGCCTCCTACGAGCAGTACTTC. This gives the protein CASRRDAASYEQYF.